The clone carrying this TCR beta chain was counted once. This sample is drawn from a study of control samples from healthy donors and cancer patients. Assay: immunoSEQ multiplex PCR; the TCRdb copy retains only in-frame clones and omits some. The sample yields tens of thousands of clones, approximately 88% seen once. V dropped 3 bases and J dropped 3 bases, with 14 bases sitting between them. The CDR3 has 15 residues. CDR1 KGHSH and CDR2 LQKENI come from the germline V gene. The receptor was isolated from a woman aged 45-65 years with colorectal cancer. This chain connects TRBV18 to TRBJ1-2; perhaps TRBD1 as D (6 bases). Source material: PBMCs. CDR3 sequence (DNA): TGTGCCAGCTCACCGGGACACAATGACCACTATGGCTACACCTTC. Residues: CASSPGHNDHYGYTF.